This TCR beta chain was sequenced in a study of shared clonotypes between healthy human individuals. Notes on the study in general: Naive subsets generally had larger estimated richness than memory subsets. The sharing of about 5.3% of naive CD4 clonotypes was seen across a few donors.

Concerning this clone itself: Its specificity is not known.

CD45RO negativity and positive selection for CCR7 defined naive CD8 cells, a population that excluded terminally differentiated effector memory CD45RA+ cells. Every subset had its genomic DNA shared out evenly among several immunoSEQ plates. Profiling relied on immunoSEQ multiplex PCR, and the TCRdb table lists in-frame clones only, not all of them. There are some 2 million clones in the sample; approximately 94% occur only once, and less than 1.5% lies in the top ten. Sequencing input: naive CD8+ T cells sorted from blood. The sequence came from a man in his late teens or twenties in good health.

The CDR3 is CASSPYRGTGELFF. The CDR3 DNA reads as TGCGCCAGCAGCCCGTACAGGGGGACCGGGGAGCTGTTTTTT. The chain has TRBV4-1 and TRBJ2-2; 8 bases fit TRBD1. Per germline, CDR1 MGHRA and CDR2 YSYEKL. The CDR3 runs to 14 residues. V gave up 4 bases and J gave up 5 bases; unmatched junction bases: 3.